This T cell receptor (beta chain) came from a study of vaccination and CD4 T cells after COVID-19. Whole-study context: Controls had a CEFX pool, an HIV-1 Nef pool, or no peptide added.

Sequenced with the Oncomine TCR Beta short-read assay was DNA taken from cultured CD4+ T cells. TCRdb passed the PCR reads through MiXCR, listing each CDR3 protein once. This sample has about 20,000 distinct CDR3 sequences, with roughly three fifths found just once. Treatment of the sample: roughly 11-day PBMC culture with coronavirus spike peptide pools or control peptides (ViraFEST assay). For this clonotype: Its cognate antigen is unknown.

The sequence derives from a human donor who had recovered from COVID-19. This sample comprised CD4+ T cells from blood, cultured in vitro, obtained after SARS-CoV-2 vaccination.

CDR3 in DNA: TGTGCCAGCACGCCACAGGGGTATATATACGAGCAGTACTTC. Its translation is CASTPQGYIYEQYF. The rearrangement joins TRBV6-1 to TRBJ2-7, with 7 bases aligning to TRBD1. Germline V gives CDR1 MNHNS, CDR2 SASEGT. CDR3 length: 14 amino acids. The J segment lost 4 bases and the V segment lost 7 bases, leaving 10 bases of the junction unmatched.